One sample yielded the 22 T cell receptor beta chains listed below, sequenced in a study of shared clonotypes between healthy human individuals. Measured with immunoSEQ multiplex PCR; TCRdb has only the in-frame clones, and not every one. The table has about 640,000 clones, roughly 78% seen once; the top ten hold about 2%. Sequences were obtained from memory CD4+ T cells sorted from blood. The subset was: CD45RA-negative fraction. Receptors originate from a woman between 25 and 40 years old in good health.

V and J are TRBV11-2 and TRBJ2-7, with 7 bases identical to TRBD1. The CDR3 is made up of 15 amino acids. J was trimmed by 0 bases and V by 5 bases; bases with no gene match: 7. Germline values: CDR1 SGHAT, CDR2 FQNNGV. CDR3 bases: TGTGCCAGCAGCCCGGGACAGCTGAGCTCCTACGAGCAGTACTTC. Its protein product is CASSPGQLSSYEQYF.

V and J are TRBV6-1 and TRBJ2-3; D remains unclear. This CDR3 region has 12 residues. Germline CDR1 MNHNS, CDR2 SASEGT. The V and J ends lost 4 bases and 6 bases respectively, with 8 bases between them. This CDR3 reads CASSAQWDTQYF. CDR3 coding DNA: TGTGCCAGCAGTGCCCAGTGGGATACGCAGTATTTT.

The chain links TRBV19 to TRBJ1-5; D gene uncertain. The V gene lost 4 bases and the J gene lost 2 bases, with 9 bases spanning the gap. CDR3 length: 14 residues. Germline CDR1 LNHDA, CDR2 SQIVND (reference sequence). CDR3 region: CASSNLGGNQPQHF. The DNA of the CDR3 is TGTGCCAGTAGTAACTTAGGTGGCAATCAGCCCCAGCATTTT.

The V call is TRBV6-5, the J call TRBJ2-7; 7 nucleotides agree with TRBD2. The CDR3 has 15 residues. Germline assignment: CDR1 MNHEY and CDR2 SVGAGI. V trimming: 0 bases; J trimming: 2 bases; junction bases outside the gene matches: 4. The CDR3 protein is CASSYSQLAPYEQYF. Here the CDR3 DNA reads TGTGCCAGCAGTTACTCCCAACTAGCGCCCTACGAGCAGTACTTC.

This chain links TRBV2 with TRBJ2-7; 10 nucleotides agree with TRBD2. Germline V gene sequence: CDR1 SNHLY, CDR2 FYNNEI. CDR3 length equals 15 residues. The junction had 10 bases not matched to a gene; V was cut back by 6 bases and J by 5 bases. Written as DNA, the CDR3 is TGTGCCAGCAGCCCTCTAGCGGGAGCCCCCCACGAGCAGTACTTC. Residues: CASSPLAGAPHEQYF.

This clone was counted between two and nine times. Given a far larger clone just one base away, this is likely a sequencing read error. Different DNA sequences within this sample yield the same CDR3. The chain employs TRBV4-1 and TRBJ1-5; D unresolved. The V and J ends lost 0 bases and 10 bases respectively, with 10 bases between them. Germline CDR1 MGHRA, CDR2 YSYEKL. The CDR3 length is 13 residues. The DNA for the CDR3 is TGCGCCAGCAGCCAAGATCCCGGCGGTCCCCAGCATTTT. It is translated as CASSQDPGGPQHF.

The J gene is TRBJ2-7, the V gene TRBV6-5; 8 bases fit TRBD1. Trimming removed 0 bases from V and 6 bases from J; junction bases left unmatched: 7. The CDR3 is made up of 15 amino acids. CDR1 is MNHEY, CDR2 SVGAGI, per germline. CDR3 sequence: CASSYSRQGASEQYF. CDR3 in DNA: TGTGCCAGCAGTTACTCCCGGCAGGGGGCCTCCGAGCAGTACTTC.

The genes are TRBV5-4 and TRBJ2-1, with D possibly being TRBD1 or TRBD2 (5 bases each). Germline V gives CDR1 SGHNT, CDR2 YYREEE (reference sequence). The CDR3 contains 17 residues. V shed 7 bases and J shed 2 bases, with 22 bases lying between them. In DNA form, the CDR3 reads TGTGCCAGCTCCTCAGAGTACATTCGGGGCGCCTACAATGAGCAGTTCTTC. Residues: CASSSEYIRGAYNEQFF. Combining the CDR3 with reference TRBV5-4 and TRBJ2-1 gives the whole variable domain ETGVTQSPTHLIKTRGQQVTLRCSSQSGHNTVSWYQQALGQGPQFIFQYYREEENGRGNFPPRFSGLQFPNYSSELNVNALELDDSALYLCASSSEYIRGAYNEQFFGPGTRLTVL.

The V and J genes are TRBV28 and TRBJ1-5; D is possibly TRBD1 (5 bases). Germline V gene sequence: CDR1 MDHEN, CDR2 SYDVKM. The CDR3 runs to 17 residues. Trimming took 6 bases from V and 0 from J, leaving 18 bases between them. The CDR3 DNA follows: TGTGCCAGCAGCTATCCAGGGCCGCCCGGTAGCAATCAGCCCCAGCATTTT. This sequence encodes CASSYPGPPGSNQPQHF.

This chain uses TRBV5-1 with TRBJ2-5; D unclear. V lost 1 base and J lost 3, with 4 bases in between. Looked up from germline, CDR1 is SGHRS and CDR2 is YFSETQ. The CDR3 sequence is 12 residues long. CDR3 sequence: CASSLLEETQYF. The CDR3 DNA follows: TGCGCCAGCAGCTTGTTGGAAGAGACCCAGTACTTC.

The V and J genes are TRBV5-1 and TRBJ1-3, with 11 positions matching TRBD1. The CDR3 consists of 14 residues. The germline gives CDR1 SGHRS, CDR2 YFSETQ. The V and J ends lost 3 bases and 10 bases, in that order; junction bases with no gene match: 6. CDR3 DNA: TGCGCCAGCAGCTCTGGGACAGGGGGAACGACCATATATTTT. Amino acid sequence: CASSSGTGGTTIYF. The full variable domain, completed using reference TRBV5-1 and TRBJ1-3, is KAGVTQTPRYLIKTRGQQVTLSCSPISGHRSVSWYQQTPGQGLQFLFEYFSETQRNKGNFPGRFSGRQFSNSRSEMNVSTLELGDSALYLCASSSGTGGTTIYFGEGSWLTVV.

CDR3 in DNA: TGTGCCAGCAGCTCACTTGGGACAGGGCAAAGCTCTGGAAACACCATATATTTT. Translation: CASSSLGTGQSSGNTIYF. The chain uses TRBV7-8 and TRBJ1-3; 9 positions match TRBD1. The CDR3 loop spans 18 amino acids. Losses at the gene ends were 4 bases for V and 0 bases for J; bases not matched to a gene: 10. Germline V gene sequence: CDR1 SGHVS, CDR2 FQNEAQ.

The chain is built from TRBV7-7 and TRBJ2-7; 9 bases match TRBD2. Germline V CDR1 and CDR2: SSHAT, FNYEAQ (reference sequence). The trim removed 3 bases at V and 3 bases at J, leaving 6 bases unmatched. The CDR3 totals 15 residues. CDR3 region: CASSLGSGSIYEQYF. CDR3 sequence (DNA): TGTGCCAGCAGCTTGGGTAGCGGGAGTATCTACGAGCAGTACTTC.

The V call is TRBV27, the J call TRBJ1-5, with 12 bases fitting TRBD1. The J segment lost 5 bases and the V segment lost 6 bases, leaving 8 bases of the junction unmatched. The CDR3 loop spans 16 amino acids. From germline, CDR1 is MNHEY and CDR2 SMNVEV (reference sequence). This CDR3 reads CASRQGTGGAYQPQHF. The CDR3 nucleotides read TGTGCCAGCAGACAGGGGACAGGGGGCGCCTATCAGCCCCAGCATTTT.

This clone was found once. The CDR3 is CASSKGVPYF. The DNA for the CDR3 is TGTGCCAGCAGCAAAGGAGTGCCGTATTTT. V gene TRBV21-1 combines with J gene TRBJ2-3; TRBD2 reflects the table's D call only, with no check against the DNA. TRBV21-1 is annotated as a pseudogene. This CDR3 is 10 amino acids long.

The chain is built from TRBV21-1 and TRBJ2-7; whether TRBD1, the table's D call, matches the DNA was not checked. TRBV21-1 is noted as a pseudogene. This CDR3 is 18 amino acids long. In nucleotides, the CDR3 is TGTGCCAGCAGCAAAGTCTATTGGCAGGGCGTCATATCCTACGAGCAGTACTTC. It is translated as CASSKVYWQGVISYEQYF.

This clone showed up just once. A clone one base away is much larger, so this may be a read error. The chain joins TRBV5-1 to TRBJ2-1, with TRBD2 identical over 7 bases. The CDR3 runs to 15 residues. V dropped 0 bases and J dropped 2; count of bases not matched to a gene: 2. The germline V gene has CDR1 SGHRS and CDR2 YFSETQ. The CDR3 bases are TGCGCCAGCAGCTTGGGCGGGAGCCCCTACAATGAGCAGTTCTTC. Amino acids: CASSLGGSPYNEQFF.

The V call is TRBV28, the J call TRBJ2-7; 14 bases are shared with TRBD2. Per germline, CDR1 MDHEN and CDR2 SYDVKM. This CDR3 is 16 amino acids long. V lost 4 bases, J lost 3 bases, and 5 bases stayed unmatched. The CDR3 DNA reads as TGTGCCAGCAGTTCGACTAGCGGGAGGGCTTTCTACGAGCAGTACTTC. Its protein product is CASSSTSGRAFYEQYF.

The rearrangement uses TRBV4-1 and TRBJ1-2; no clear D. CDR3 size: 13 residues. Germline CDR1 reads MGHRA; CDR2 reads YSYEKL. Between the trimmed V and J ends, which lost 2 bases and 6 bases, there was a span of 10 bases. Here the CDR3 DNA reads TGCGCCAGCAGCCAACTGGCAGTAAATGGCTACACCTTC. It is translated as CASSQLAVNGYTF.

The CDR3: CASSFQGSHHYGYTF. The CDR3 region has the DNA TGTGCCAGTAGTTTCCAGGGATCCCATCACTATGGCTACACCTTC. The chain recombines TRBV19 with TRBJ1-2; D possibly corresponds to TRBD1 (5 bases). CDR1 and CDR2 (germline): LNHDA, SQIVND (reference sequence). The CDR3 runs to 15 residues. Trimming left V 5 bases short and J 3 bases short, with 16 bases between.

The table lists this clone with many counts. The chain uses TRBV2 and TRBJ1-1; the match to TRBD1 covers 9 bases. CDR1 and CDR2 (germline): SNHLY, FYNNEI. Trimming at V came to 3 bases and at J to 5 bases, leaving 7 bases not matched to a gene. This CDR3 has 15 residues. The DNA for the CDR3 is TGTGCCAGCAGTGAGGAAGGACAGGGGCAAACTGAAGCTTTCTTT. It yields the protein CASSEEGQGQTEAFF.

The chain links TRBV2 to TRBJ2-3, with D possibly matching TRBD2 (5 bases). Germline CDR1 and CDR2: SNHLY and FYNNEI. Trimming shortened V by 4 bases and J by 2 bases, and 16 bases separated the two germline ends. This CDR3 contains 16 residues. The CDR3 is CASSGLGRTFTDTQYF. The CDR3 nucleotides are TGTGCCAGCAGTGGCCTTGGACGGACTTTCACAGATACGCAGTATTTT.